The 8 T cell receptor beta chains below were found in one sample sequenced in a study of metastatic and nonmetastatic thyroid tumors (dated by TCRdb to about 2020). Before undergoing thyroid surgery, none of the patients had been given any kind of treatment. The library was built by means of PCR. The sequencer was an Illumina HiSeq 4000. TCRdb reanalyzed the raw reads on its own, using fastp at Q25 for trimming and MiXCR for clone calling, and kept in-frame beta chains. The sample contains about 43,000 clones, over 10% of them found a single time. Of the sample, approximately 24% falls within the top ten clones. The sample taken for sequencing was blood. The source of these receptors is a female donor with papillary thyroid cancer or a benign thyroid nodule (not recorded which). Some clones in this sample may be carry-over from other donors' samples.

This clone was counted at least ten times. V gene TRBV9 combines with J gene TRBJ2-1, with D unresolved. Germline CDR1 and CDR2: SGDLS and YYNGEE. Trimming cost V 0 bases and J 7 bases, with 8 bases left between them. CDR3 size: 13 residues. The CDR3 loop is CASSVAPLNEQFF. In nucleotides, the CDR3 is TGTGCCAGCAGCGTAGCCCCCTTAAATGAGCAGTTCTTC. Looking up the rest from reference TRBV9 and TRBJ2-1 gives the full variable domain: DSGVTQTPKHLITATGQRVTLRCSPRSGDLSVYWYQQSLDQGLQFLIQYYNGEERAKGNILERFSAQQFPDLHSELNLSSLELGDSALYFCASSVAPLNEQFFGPGTRLTVL.

This clone was seen more than once but under ten times. The chain is built from TRBV27 and TRBJ1-5, with D unclear. The V gene lost 5 bases and the J gene lost 12 bases, with 14 bases spanning the gap. This CDR3 contains 12 residues. CDR1 and CDR2 from the germline V gene are MNHEY and SMNVEV (reference sequence). Written as DNA, the CDR3 is TGTGCCAGCAGTCCCGACACCATGCGCCAGCATTTT. Amino acids: CASSPDTMRQHF.

By proportion, this clone is medium-sized. CDR3 residues: CSARTGSIWNEQFF. The DNA for the CDR3 is TGCAGTGCTAGAACGGGATCGATTTGGAATGAGCAGTTCTTC. V and J are TRBV20-1 and TRBJ2-1; possibly TRBD2 for D (5 bases). Germline assignment: CDR1 DFQATT and CDR2 SNEGSKA (reference sequence). This CDR3 spans 14 amino acids. Trimming removed 2 bases from V and 7 bases from J, with 15 bases in between.

This clone was counted ten times or more. V gene TRBV20-1 combines with J gene TRBJ2-3, with unresolved D. The V end was cut by 4 bases, the J end by 2 bases, with 4 bases between. This CDR3 spans 11 amino acids. From germline, CDR1 is DFQATT and CDR2 SNEGSKA (reference sequence). The CDR3 spells CSATVTDTQYF. CDR3 sequence (DNA): TGCAGTGCTACCGTCACAGATACGCAGTATTTT.

This clone was picked up many times. DNA for the CDR3: TGTGCCAGCAGGGACAGGGACAGGGGGCAGTACTTC. Residues: CASRDRDRGQYF. This chain links TRBV27 with TRBJ2-7, with TRBD1 identical over 10 bases. The CDR3 has 12 amino acids. Germline CDR1 is MNHEY and CDR2 is SMNVEV (reference sequence). After removal of 6 bases from V and 9 bases from J, the junction contained 5 bases not matched to a gene.

Concerning this clone: One end of the junction fails to match germline, which may point to a read error. The rearrangement joins TRBV5-1 to TRBJ1-1; tentative D call: TRBD1 (5 bases). Germline CDR1 and CDR2: SGHRS and YFSETQ. The CDR3 totals 13 residues. The CDR3 loop reads CASGASEDTEALF. For the CDR3, the DNA is TGCGCCAGCGGCGCATCAGAGGACACTGAAGCTTTATTT.

This clone has a count of ten or more. V is TRBV6-6 and J is TRBJ2-7; the D is unclear. The CDR3 is 15 residues long. The germline V gene encodes CDR1 MNHNY and CDR2 SVGAGI (reference sequence). With 2 bases removed from V and 9 bases from J, the gap between germline ends came to 20 bases. The CDR3 region has the DNA TGTGCCAGCAGTTACGACCTGGGTCCCACTACCGGGCAGTACTTC. Encoded protein: CASSYDLGPTTGQYF.

This clone has ten or more counts. This rearrangement joins TRBV10-3 to TRBJ2-6; TRBD1 aligns across 9 bases. The J segment lost 0 bases and the V segment lost 6 bases, leaving 6 bases of the junction unmatched. This CDR3 region has 17 residues. The germline gives CDR1 ENHRY, CDR2 SYGVKD. The CDR3 is CAIRGDRVSSGANVLTF. The CDR3 DNA sequence: TGTGCCATCAGGGGGGACAGGGTGTCCTCTGGGGCCAACGTCCTGACTTTC.